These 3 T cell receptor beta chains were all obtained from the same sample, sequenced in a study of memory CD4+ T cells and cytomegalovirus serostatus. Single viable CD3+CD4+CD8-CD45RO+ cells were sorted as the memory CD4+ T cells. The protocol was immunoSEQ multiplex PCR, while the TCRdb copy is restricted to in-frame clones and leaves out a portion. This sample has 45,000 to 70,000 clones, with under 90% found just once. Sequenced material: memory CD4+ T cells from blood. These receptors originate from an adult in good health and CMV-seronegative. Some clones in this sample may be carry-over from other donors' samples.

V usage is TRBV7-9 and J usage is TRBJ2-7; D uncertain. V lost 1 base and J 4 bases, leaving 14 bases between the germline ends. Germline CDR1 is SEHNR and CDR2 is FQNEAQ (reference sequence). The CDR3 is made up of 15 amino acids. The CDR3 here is CASSLVTSLGYEQYF. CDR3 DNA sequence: TGTGCCAGCAGCTTAGTGACCTCGCTAGGATACGAGCAGTACTTC.

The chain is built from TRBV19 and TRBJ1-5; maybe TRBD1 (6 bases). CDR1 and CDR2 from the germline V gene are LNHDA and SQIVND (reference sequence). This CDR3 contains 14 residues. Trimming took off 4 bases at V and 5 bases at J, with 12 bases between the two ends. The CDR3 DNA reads TGTGCCAGTAGTAGGGGGGCGAGTTATCAGCCCCAGCATTTT. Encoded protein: CASSRGASYQPQHF.

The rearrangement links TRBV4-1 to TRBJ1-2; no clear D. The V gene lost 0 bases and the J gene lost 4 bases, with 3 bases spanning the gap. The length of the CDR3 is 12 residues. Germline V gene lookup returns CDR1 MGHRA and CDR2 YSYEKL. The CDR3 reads CASSQEGYGYTF. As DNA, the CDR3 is TGCGCCAGCAGCCAAGAAGGCTATGGCTACACCTTC.